Sequencing of this T cell receptor beta chain was carried out in a study of cytomegalovirus exposure and HLA in healthy donors. About the research overall: Prior work identified around 120 million unique TCR beta sequences in some 200 million T cells.

Study results and caveats: As a later analysis revealed, most CMV-associated TCR beta chains appeared HLA-restricted. Most TCR sequences proved rare, with some public TCRs found in many donors.

The junction had 15 bases not matched to a gene; V was cut back by 4 bases and J by 5 bases. The CDR3 contains 19 residues. Germline CDR1 is SGHTA and CDR2 is FQGNSA. Primers: 60 Vbeta forward and 13 Jbeta reverse. Data came from immunoSEQ multiplex PCR; TCRdb stores just in-frame clones and leaves some out. This sample has more than 85,000 clones, with over 60% found just once. A remark on this clone: Its antigen is as yet unknown.

Unrecorded immune exposures were likely, despite nominal health at sampling. Sequencing input: PBMCs. The chain employs TRBV7-2 and TRBJ2-1, with TRBD2 matching over 12 bases. The origin of this receptor is a male donor in good health and CMV-seropositive. The CDR3 DNA is TGTGCCAGCAGCTACGGGACTAGCGGGTCGCGAGCCTTTGACAATGAGCAGTTCTTC. This encodes CASSYGTSGSRAFDNEQFF.